The 20 T cell receptor beta chains listed next were all sequenced from one sample in a study of blood T cell repertoires in COVID-19 (dated by TCRdb to 2020 to 2021). The library was made by the immunoSEQ multiplex PCR assay. TCRdb mirrors the immuneACCESS table, restricted to in-frame sequences. Some clones are absent from its copies; in checked studies, under half trace to an unresolved V gene, and the reason for the others is unknown. The sample includes approximately 250,000 clones, with approximately 86% observed a single time. Together, the top ten hold roughly 5% of the sample. The sample comprised peripheral blood. The receptors were sampled from a woman between 55 and 75 years old with COVID-19, enrolled during active disease.

This chain joins TRBV6-5 and TRBJ1-1, with D perhaps matching TRBD1 (6 bases). This CDR3 spans 15 amino acids. Germline CDR1 and CDR2: MNHEY and SVGAGI. With 5 bases removed from V and 4 bases from J, the gap between germline ends came to 17 bases. The CDR3 nucleotides are TGTGCCAGCAGTCCCCGGGTACGGGACACCACTGAAGCTTTCTTT. It specifies CASSPRVRDTTEAFF.

V gene TRBV5-6 combines with J gene TRBJ2-1, with 10 positions matching TRBD2. The J segment lost 10 bases and the V segment lost 0 bases, leaving 7 bases of the junction unmatched. Germline V CDR1 and CDR2: SGHDT, YYEEEE. This CDR3 has 15 amino acids. The CDR3 DNA reads as TGTGCCAGCAGCTTGGTTGGTCTAGCGGGGGCCGAGCAGTTCTTC. Amino acids: CASSLVGLAGAEQFF.

This chain uses TRBV20-1 with TRBJ1-5, with D possibly matching TRBD1 (5 bases). Germline lookup yields CDR1 DFQATT and CDR2 SNEGSKA (reference sequence). The CDR3 has 13 residues. V was pared by 3 bases and J by 6 bases, with 12 bases between. This CDR3 is CSASGRARQPQHF. The DNA of the CDR3 is TGCAGTGCTAGTGGCAGGGCGCGTCAGCCCCAGCATTTT.

This chain connects TRBV25-1 to TRBJ1-1; tentatively, D is TRBD1 (5 bases). Germline lookup yields CDR1 MGHDK and CDR2 SYGVNS. V was clipped by 1 base and J by 3 bases, with 9 bases between them. This CDR3 is built from 14 residues. The CDR3 region has the DNA TGTGCCAGCAGTGAATTTGGACAACACACTGAAGCTTTCTTT. It codes for CASSEFGQHTEAFF.

This clone was found a few times. CDR3 loop: CASSFRTGEADTQYF. CDR3 coding DNA: TGTGCCAGCAGCTTCCGGACAGGGGAAGCAGATACGCAGTATTTT. The V call is TRBV11-3, the J call TRBJ2-3; 9 bases align to TRBD1. The ends lost 3 bases at V and 4 bases at J; junction bases unmatched: 5. This CDR3 is built from 15 residues. CDR1 and CDR2 (germline): SGHNT, YENEEA.

The chain uses TRBV5-5 and TRBJ1-2; D not resolved. Germline CDR1 and CDR2: SGHKS and YYEKEE (reference sequence). CDR3 length: 15 residues. Trimming removed 1 base at V and 1 base at J, with 11 bases between. In nucleotides, the CDR3 is TGTGCCAGCAGCTTGATTACAGCCTATAACTATGGCTACACCTTC. Amino acid sequence: CASSLITAYNYGYTF.

This clone was found once. The chain combines TRBV2 with TRBJ2-1, with 11 bases aligning to TRBD2. Germline loops: CDR1 SNHLY, CDR2 FYNNEI. J was trimmed by 4 bases and V by 6 bases; bases with no gene match: 5. CDR3 length equals 15 residues. The CDR3 DNA reads TGTGCCAGCAGAGCCGGGACTAGCGGATACAATGAGCAGTTCTTC. Translated: CASRAGTSGYNEQFF. Looking up the rest from reference TRBV2 and TRBJ2-1 gives the full variable domain: EPEVTQTPSHQVTQMGQEVILRCVPISNHLYFYWYRQILGQKVEFLVSFYNNEISEKSEIFDDQFSVERPDGSNFTLKIRSTKLEDSAMYFCASRAGTSGYNEQFFGPGTRLTVL.

V usage is TRBV11-1 and J usage is TRBJ2-1, with D tentatively TRBD2 (5 bases). The CDR3 consists of 14 residues. V was shortened by 7 bases and J by 8 bases, with 18 bases between the two germline ends. CDR1 and CDR2 from the germline V gene are SGHAT and FQDESV (reference sequence). The CDR3 region has the DNA TGTGCCAGCAAGGCCCGGACTGCCTGGGATGAGCAGTTCTTC. As protein: CASKARTAWDEQFF.

The rearrangement links TRBV5-4 to TRBJ2-2; the match to TRBD2 covers 8 bases. The CDR3 consists of 14 residues. Germline trimming cut 7 bases from V and 5 bases from J; bases unmatched to any gene: 7. The germline CDR1 and CDR2 sequences are SGHNT and YYREEE (reference sequence). The CDR3 DNA follows: TGTGCCAGCGTACCGGGAGGGCCTACCGGGGAGCTGTTTTTT. This codes for CASVPGGPTGELFF.

This chain connects TRBV7-6 to TRBJ2-3, with 11 bases identical to TRBD2. The J segment lost 2 bases and the V segment lost 5 bases, leaving 21 bases of the junction unmatched. Germline CDR1 SGHVS, CDR2 FNYEAQ. The CDR3 is made up of 21 amino acids. The CDR3 sequence is CASSGTGRDLSGRALTDTQYF. In DNA, the CDR3 is TGTGCCAGCAGCGGGACAGGGAGGGACCTTAGCGGGAGGGCTCTCACAGATACGCAGTATTTT. Filled out from reference TRBV7-6 and TRBJ2-3, the complete variable domain reads GAGVSQSPRYKVTKRGQDVALRCDPISGHVSLYWYRQALGQGPEFLTYFNYEAQQDKSGLPNDRFSAERPEGSISTLTIQRTEQRDSAMYRCASSGTGRDLSGRALTDTQYFGPGTRLTVL.

The rearrangement joins TRBV30 to TRBJ1-2; 7 nucleotides match TRBD1. V lost 3 bases to trimming and J lost 7 bases; unmatched junction nucleotides: 11. CDR1 is GTSNPN and CDR2 is SVGIG in the germline V gene (reference sequence). The CDR3 spans 14 residues. CDR3 sequence (DNA): TGTGCCTGGAGGGTCGTAGGGGGCAATAGTGGCTACACCTTC. Protein sequence: CAWRVVGGNSGYTF.

The rearrangement links TRBV27 to TRBJ1-3; perhaps TRBD1 as D (5 bases). Germline V gene data show CDR1 as MNHEY and CDR2 as SMNVEV (reference sequence). CDR3 size: 15 residues. Trimming took off 5 bases at V and 0 bases at J, with 11 bases between the two ends. CDR3 bases: TGTGCCAGCAGTCGAGCCGGGGGCTCTGGAAACACCATATATTTT. Residues: CASSRAGGSGNTIYF.

The rearrangement uses TRBV27 and TRBJ1-1, with 8 bases lining up with TRBD1. Germline CDR1 MNHEY, CDR2 SMNVEV (reference sequence). This CDR3 is 15 amino acids long. Trimming cost V 5 bases and J 1 base; bases outside gene matches: 6. For the CDR3, the DNA is TGTGCCAGCAGTCGAAGGACAGGGAGGAACACTGAAGCTTTCTTT. It specifies CASSRRTGRNTEAFF.

This clone appeared a single time. This chain links TRBV13 with TRBJ1-2; the D gene is possibly TRBD1 (6 bases). This CDR3 comprises 17 residues. Trimming shortened V by 0 bases and J by 5 bases, and 19 bases separated the two germline ends. Germline V lookup: CDR1 PRHDT, CDR2 FYEKMQ (reference sequence). The chain's CDR3 is CASSLGGSGDQGYGYTF. CDR3 nucleotide sequence: TGTGCCAGCAGCTTAGGAGGGTCAGGGGACCAAGGGTATGGCTACACCTTC.

The chain employs TRBV19 and TRBJ1-1, with TRBD1 matching over 10 bases. The CDR3 length is 17 residues. Germline CDR1 is LNHDA and CDR2 is SQIVND (reference sequence). J lost 7 bases, V lost 6 bases, and 17 bases had no gene match. This chain's CDR3 is CASSQRTGGAQIGEAFF. The CDR3 nucleotides are TGTGCCAGTAGCCAACGGACAGGGGGGGCCCAGATAGGTGAAGCTTTCTTT. The whole variable domain, filled in from reference TRBV19 and TRBJ1-1, reads DGGITQSPKYLFRKEGQNVTLSCEQNLNHDAMYWYRQDPGQGLRLIYYSQIVNDFQKGDIAEGYSVSREKKESFPLTVTSAQKNPTAFYLCASSQRTGGAQIGEAFFGQGTRLTVV.

V gene TRBV7-2 combines with J gene TRBJ1-1; TRBD1 matches at 7 bases. CDR3 length: 13 residues. The germline V gene has CDR1 SGHTA and CDR2 FQGNSA. The V segment lost 4 bases and the J segment 6 bases; nucleotides outside the gene matches: 5. The CDR3 loop is CASSSRQGPEAFF. The DNA for the CDR3 is TGTGCCAGCAGCTCCCGACAGGGTCCTGAAGCTTTCTTT.

The chain combines TRBV4-1 with TRBJ1-1, with no clear D. Between the trimmed V and J ends, which lost 1 base and 12 bases, there was a span of 21 bases. Germline V gives CDR1 MGHRA, CDR2 YSYEKL. The CDR3 is made up of 15 amino acids. CDR3: CASSQVTGGMTTTFF. As DNA, the CDR3 is TGCGCCAGCAGCCAAGTAACCGGCGGGATGACGACTACTTTCTTT.

As DNA, the CDR3 is TGTGCCAGCAGACAGGACTATAGCAATCAGCCCCAGCATTTT. Amino acid sequence: CASRQDYSNQPQHF. The chain recombines TRBV6-5 with TRBJ1-5, with a possible D match to TRBD1 (5 bases). The germline V gene has CDR1 MNHEY and CDR2 SVGAGI. The CDR3 spans 14 residues. Trimming shortened V by 6 bases and J by 0 bases, and 9 bases separated the two germline ends.

The chain combines TRBV6-4 with TRBJ2-5; TRBD1 matches 8 bases. This CDR3 region has 17 residues. The germline V gene encodes CDR1 MRHNA and CDR2 SNTAGT. The ends lost 4 bases at V and 5 bases at J; junction bases unmatched: 15. The CDR3 loop is CASSGGTRGPEVETQYF. CDR3 sequence (DNA): TGTGCCAGCAGTGGGGGGACCAGGGGGCCGGAGGTGGAGACCCAGTACTTC.

The chain has TRBV6-5 and TRBJ1-6, with D tentatively TRBD1 (6 bases). CDR1 and CDR2 (germline): MNHEY, SVGAGI. The CDR3 is 15 amino acids. The V end lost 5 bases, the J end lost 8 bases, and 16 bases lay between the germline ends. The CDR3 sequence is CASSPGQRAYSPLHF. As DNA, the CDR3 is TGTGCCAGCAGTCCCGGACAGAGAGCCTATTCACCCCTCCACTTT.